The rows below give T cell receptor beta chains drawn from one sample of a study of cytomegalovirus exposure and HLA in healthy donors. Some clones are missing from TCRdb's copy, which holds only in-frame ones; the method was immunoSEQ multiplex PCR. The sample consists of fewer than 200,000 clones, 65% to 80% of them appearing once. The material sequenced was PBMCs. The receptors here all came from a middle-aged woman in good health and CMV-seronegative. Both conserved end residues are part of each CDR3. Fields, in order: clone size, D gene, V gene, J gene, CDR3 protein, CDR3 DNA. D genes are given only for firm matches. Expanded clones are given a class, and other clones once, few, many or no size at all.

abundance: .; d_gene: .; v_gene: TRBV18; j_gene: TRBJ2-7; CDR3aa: CASSTPGHEHEQYF; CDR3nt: TGTGCCAGCTCAACCCCGGGACATGAACACGAGCAGTACTTC
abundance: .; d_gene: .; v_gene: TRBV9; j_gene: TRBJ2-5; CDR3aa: CASSVGHKETQYF; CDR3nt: TGTGCCAGCAGCGTAGGTCACAAAGAGACCCAGTACTTC
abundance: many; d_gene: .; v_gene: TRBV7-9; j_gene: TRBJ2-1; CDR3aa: CASSQSYNEQFF; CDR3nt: TGTGCCAGCAGCCAATCATACAATGAGCAGTTCTTC
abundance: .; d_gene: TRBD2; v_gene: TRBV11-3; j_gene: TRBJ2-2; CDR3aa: CASSSLAGGPRELFF; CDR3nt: TGTGCCAGCAGCAGTCTGGCGGGGGGGCCACGGGAGCTGTTTTTT
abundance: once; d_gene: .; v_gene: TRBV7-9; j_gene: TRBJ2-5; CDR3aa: CSSSLEGGRRETQYF; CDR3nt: TGTTCCAGCAGCTTAGAGGGGGGGAGAAGGGAGACCCAGTACTTC
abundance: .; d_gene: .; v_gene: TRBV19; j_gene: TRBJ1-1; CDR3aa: CASRHLGVNTEAFF; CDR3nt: TGTGCCAGTAGACACCTCGGAGTGAACACTGAAGCTTTCTTT
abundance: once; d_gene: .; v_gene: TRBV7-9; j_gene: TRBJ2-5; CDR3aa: CASSHRAALREETQYF; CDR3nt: TGTGCCAGCAGCCACAGAGCGGCCCTCCGGGAAGAGACCCAGTACTTC
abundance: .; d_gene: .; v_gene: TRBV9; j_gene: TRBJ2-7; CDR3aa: CASSVDPGDFLYEQYF; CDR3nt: TGTGCCAGCAGCGTAGACCCCGGAGACTTTCTATACGAGCAGTACTTC
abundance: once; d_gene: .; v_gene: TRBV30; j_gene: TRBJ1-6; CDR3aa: CAWKNLVSGNSPLHF; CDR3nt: TGTGCCTGGAAAAATTTGGTTTCGGGAAATTCACCCCTCCACTTT
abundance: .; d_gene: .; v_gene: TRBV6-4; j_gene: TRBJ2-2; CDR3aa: CASSAQIPGYGTGELFF; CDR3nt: TGTGCCAGCAGTGCCCAGATCCCGGGATACGGGACCGGGGAGCTGTTTTTT
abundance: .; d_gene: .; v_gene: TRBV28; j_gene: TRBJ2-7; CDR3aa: CASRRTPPYEQYF; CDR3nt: TGTGCCAGCAGACGGACACCTCCCTACGAGCAGTACTTC
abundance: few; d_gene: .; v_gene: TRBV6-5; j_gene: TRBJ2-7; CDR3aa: CASSPRRAYEQYF; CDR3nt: TGTGCCAGCAGTCCGCGACGGGCCTACGAGCAGTACTTC
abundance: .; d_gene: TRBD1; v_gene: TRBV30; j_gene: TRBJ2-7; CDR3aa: CAWSVTGTGRNEQYF; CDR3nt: TGTGCCTGGAGTGTAACCGGGACAGGGAGAAACGAGCAGTACTTC
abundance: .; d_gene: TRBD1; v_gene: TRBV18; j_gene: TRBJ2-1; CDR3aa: CASSQRSGTGYNEQFF; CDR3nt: TGTGCCAGCTCTCAGAGATCCGGGACAGGGTACAATGAGCAGTTCTTC
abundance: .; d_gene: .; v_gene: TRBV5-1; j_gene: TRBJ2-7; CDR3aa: CASSLDRSIYEQYF; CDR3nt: TGCGCCAGCAGCTTGGACAGGTCTATCTACGAGCAGTACTTC
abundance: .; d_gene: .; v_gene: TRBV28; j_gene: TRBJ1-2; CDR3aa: CASSLSPTGNYGYTF; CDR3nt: TGTGCCAGCAGCTTATCTCCCACAGGGAACTATGGCTACACCTTC
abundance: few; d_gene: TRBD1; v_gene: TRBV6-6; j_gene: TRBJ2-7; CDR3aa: CASSWDRGVGEQYF; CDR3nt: TGTGCCAGCAGTTGGGACAGGGGGGTGGGTGAGCAGTACTTC
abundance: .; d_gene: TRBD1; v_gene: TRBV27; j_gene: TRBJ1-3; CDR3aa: CASSYRQGNTIYF; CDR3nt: TGTGCCAGCAGTTATAGACAGGGGAACACCATATATTTT
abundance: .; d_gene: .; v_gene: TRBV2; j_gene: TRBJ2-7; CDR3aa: CASQGTGSRYEQYF; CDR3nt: TGTGCCAGCCAAGGTACGGGTTCGAGGTACGAGCAGTACTTC
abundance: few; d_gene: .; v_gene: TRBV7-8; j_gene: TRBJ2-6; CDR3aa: CASSFALSGANVLTF; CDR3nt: TGTGCCAGCAGCTTTGCGTTGTCTGGGGCCAACGTCCTGACTTTC
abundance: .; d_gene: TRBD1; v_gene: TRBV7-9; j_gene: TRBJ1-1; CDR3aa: CASREGGSEAFF; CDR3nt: TGTGCCAGCAGGGAAGGGGGCTCTGAAGCTTTCTTT
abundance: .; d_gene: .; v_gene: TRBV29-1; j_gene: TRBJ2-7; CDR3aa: CSVEEGSTYEQYF; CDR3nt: TGCAGCGTTGAAGAGGGCAGTACCTACGAGCAGTACTTC
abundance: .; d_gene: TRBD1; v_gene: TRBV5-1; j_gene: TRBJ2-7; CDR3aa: CASSGAGTGGREQYF; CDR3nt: TGCGCCAGCAGCGGAGCCGGGACAGGGGGGAGGGAGCAGTACTTC
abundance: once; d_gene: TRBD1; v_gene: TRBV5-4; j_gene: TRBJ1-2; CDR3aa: CASSYRGWYGYTF; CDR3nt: TGTGCCAGCAGTTACAGGGGGTGGTATGGCTACACCTTC